This is a list of T cell receptor beta chains from one sample in a study of blood T cell repertoires in COVID-19. TCRdb's table, derived via immunoSEQ multiplex PCR, lists solely in-frame clones and lacks some. The data hold around 69,000 clones, with about 88% observed a single time. The source material was peripheral blood. These receptors all stem from a woman in her fifties or sixties with active COVID-19. CDR3s include the opening cysteine and the closing phenylalanine or tryptophan. Fields, in order: clone size, J gene, V gene, D gene, CDR3 protein, CDR3 DNA. A D gene is named only where the DNA matches it firmly. Rows may omit the clone size; those that give it use once, few, many or a size class.

size: NA; J: TRBJ1-2; V: TRBV27; D: NA; CDR3: CASSSQGWSYGYTF; DNA: TGTGCCAGCAGTTCTCAGGGGTGGAGCTATGGCTACACCTTC
size: NA; J: TRBJ2-7; V: TRBV11-2; D: TRBD2; CDR3: CASSWGGSGLAGFEQYF; DNA: TGTGCCAGCAGCTGGGGGGGGTCGGGACTAGCGGGATTCGAGCAGTACTTC
size: NA; J: TRBJ2-3; V: TRBV7-3; D: TRBD2; CDR3: CASSLNAGADTQYF; DNA: TGTGCCAGCAGCTTAAATGCGGGGGCAGATACGCAGTATTTT
size: once; J: TRBJ2-7; V: TRBV19; D: NA; CDR3: CASSSGSRSSYEQYF; DNA: TGTGCCAGTAGTAGCGGCAGTAGGTCGTCCTACGAGCAGTACTTC
size: few; J: TRBJ1-6; V: TRBV7-8; D: NA; CDR3: CATGGGVGSPLHF; DNA: TGTGCCACGGGGGGAGGGGTTGGTTCACCCCTCCACTTT
size: NA; J: TRBJ1-5; V: TRBV4-1; D: TRBD1; CDR3: CASSQAGQSYQPQHF; DNA: TGCGCCAGCAGCCAAGCGGGACAGAGCTATCAGCCCCAGCATTTT
size: NA; J: TRBJ2-3; V: TRBV3-1/TRBV3-2; D: TRBD2; CDR3: CASGSGRKRDTQYF; DNA: TGTGCCAGCGGGAGCGGGAGGAAGAGAGATACGCAGTATTTT
size: NA; J: TRBJ2-1; V: TRBV14; D: NA; CDR3: CASSQYQGGEQFF; DNA: TGTGCCAGCAGCCAATACCAAGGCGGTGAGCAGTTCTTC
size: NA; J: TRBJ2-7; V: TRBV9; D: TRBD2; CDR3: CASSPGLGLGAYEQYF; DNA: TGTGCCAGCAGCCCAGGGCTTGGACTAGGAGCCTACGAGCAGTACTTC
size: NA; J: TRBJ1-1; V: TRBV28; D: TRBD1; CDR3: CASRGQGGNTEAFF; DNA: TGTGCCAGCAGGGGACAGGGAGGGAACACTGAAGCTTTCTTT
size: NA; J: TRBJ2-2; V: TRBV19; D: NA; CDR3: CASSISGGEGELFF; DNA: TGTGCCAGTAGTATAAGCGGCGGGGAGGGGGAGCTGTTTTTT
size: NA; J: TRBJ2-3; V: TRBV28; D: NA; CDR3: CASSYEEGYTDTQYF; DNA: TGTGCCAGCAGTTACGAAGAGGGCTACACAGATACGCAGTATTTT
size: once; J: TRBJ2-2; V: TRBV19; D: NA; CDR3: CASSIDPGLGFLTGELFF; DNA: TGTGCCAGTAGTATAGATCCGGGGTTGGGTTTTTTGACCGGGGAGCTGTTTTTT
size: NA; J: TRBJ1-5; V: TRBV2; D: NA; CDR3: CASRDPDTGGNQPQHF; DNA: TGTGCCAGCAGAGATCCGGACACCGGGGGTAATCAGCCCCAGCATTTT
size: once; J: TRBJ2-2; V: TRBV5-6; D: NA; CDR3: CASSDTGAPTGELFF; DNA: TGTGCCAGCAGCGACACGGGAGCGCCCACCGGGGAGCTGTTTTTT
size: NA; J: TRBJ1-6; V: TRBV5-1; D: TRBD1; CDR3: CASSLGDRVLSSLHF; DNA: TGCGCCAGCAGCTTGGGAGACAGGGTCTTGTCTTCCCTCCACTTT
size: NA; J: TRBJ2-2; V: TRBV18; D: TRBD1; CDR3: CASSPLTGNPGELFF; DNA: TGTGCCAGCTCACCTTTGACAGGGAACCCCGGGGAGCTGTTTTTT